The present T cell receptor (beta chain) was sequenced within a study of T cell responses to AZD1222 COVID-19 vaccine. Study observations and caveats: Clonal diversity was possibly underestimated, and the donors were mostly white British, with more females. There were vaccine-associated CD4 TCRs across spike, dominant at 160-218 and 743-854.

The CDR3 is 14 residues long. The V end lost 2 bases, the J end lost 4 bases, and 12 bases lay between the germline ends. Germline values: CDR1 MGHRA, CDR2 YSYEKL. Sequencing used immunoSEQ multiplex PCR; TCRdb keeps in-frame clones, though not all of them. The table records about 69,000 clones, approximately 87% of them present only once. As to this clone: Its antigen is currently unknown.

The receptor was derived from an adult who received the AZD1222 COVID-19 vaccine. This rearrangement joins TRBV4-1 to TRBJ2-7, with D perhaps matching TRBD2 (6 bases). The source was peripheral blood, collected 28 days after the second AZD1222 dose. This CDR3 reads CASSQFAGLYEQYF. The DNA for the CDR3 is TGCGCCAGCAGCCAATTCGCGGGGCTTTACGAGCAGTACTTC.